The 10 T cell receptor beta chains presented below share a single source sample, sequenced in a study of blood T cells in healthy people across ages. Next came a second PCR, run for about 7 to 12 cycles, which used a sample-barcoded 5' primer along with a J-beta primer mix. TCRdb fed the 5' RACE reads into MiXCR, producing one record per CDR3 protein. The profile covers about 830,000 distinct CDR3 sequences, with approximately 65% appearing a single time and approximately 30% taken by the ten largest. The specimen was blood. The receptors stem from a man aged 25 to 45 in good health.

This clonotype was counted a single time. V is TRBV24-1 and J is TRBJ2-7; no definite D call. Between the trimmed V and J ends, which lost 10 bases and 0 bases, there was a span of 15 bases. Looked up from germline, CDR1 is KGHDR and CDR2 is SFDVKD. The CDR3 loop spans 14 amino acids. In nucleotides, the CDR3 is TGTGCCACAGATGAGACCCCTTCCTCCTACGAGCAGTACTTC. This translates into CATDETPSSYEQYF.

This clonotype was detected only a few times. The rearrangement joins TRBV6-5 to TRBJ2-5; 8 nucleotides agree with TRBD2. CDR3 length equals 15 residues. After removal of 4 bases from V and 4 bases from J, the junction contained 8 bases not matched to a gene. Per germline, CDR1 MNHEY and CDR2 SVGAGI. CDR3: CASSSNLAGTETQYF. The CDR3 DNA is TGTGCCAGCAGTTCCAACTTAGCGGGGACAGAGACCCAGTACTTC.

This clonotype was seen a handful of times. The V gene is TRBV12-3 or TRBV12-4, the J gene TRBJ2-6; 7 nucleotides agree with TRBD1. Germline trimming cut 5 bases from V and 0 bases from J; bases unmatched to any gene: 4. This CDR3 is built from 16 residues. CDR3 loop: CASSLRDSSGANVLTF. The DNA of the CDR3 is TGTGCCAGCAGTCTTAGGGACAGCTCTGGGGCCAACGTCCTGACTTTC.

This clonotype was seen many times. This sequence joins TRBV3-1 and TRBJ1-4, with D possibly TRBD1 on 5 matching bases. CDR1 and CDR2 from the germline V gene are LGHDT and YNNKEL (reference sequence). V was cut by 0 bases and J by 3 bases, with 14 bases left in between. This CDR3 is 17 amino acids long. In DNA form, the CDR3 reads TGTGCCAGCAGCCAAGATTCTGGGGGGAGATCTAATGAAAAACTGTTTTTT. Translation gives CASSQDSGGRSNEKLFF.

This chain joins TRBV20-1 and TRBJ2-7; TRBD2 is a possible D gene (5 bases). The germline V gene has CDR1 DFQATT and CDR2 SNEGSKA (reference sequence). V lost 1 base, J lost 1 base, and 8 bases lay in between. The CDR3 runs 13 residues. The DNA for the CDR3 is TGCAGTGCTAGAGGGCGGACTTCCTACGAGCAGTACTTC. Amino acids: CSARGRTSYEQYF.

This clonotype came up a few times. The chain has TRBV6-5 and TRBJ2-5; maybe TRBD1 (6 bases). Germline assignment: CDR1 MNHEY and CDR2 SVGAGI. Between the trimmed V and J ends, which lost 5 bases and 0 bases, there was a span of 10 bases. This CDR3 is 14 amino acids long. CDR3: CASSGGQNQETQYF. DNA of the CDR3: TGTGCCAGCAGTGGTGGACAGAACCAAGAGACCCAGTACTTC.

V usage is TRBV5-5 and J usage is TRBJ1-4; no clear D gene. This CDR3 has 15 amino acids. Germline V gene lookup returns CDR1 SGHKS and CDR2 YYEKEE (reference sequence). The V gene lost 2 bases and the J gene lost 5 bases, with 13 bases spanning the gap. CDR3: CASSLRRQSNEKLFF. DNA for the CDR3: TGTGCCAGCAGCTTACGACGGCAATCCAATGAAAAACTGTTTTTT.

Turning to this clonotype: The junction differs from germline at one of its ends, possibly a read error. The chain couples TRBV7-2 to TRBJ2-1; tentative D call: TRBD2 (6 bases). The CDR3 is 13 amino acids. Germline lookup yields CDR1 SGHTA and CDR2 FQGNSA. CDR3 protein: CACSLGLFNEQFF. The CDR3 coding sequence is TGTGCCTGCAGCTTGGGACTGTTCAATGAGCAGTTCTTC.

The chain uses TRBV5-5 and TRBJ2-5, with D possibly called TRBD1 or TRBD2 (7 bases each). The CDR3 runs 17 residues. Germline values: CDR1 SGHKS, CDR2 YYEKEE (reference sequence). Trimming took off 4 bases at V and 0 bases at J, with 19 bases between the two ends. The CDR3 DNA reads TGTGCCAGCAGCCCTCACCCAGGGGGGGCGGACCAAGAGACCCAGTACTTC. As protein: CASSPHPGGADQETQYF.

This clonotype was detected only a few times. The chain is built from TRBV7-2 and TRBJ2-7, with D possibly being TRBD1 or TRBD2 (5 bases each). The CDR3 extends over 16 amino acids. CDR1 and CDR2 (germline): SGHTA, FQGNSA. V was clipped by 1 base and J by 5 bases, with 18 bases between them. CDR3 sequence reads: CASSLGGQGYRDEQYF. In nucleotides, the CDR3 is TGTGCCAGCAGCTTAGGAGGGCAGGGTTATAGGGACGAGCAGTACTTC.